Each of the 27 T cell receptor beta chains below was sequenced from the same sample in a study of T-cell memory formation after mild COVID-19. A single record per CDR3 protein comes from TCRdb applying MiXCR to the 5' RACE reads. Of around 300,000 distinct CDR3 sequences listed, around 8% were seen once; the top ten hold approximately 22%. The sequencing input was PBMCs or a T cell subset sorted from them (not recorded which). Receptors were obtained from a man aged 18-30 years who had mild COVID-19 (a few samples of this study predate the infection). Cell type and time point are not known.

V usage is TRBV7-8 and J usage is TRBJ1-1; D is unresolved. Trimming cost V 4 bases and J 1 base, with 13 bases left between them. Per germline, CDR1 SGHVS and CDR2 FQNEAQ. CDR3 size: 15 residues. The CDR3 loop is CASSSTPTKNTEAFF. The CDR3 DNA reads as TGTGCCAGCAGCTCCACCCCGACAAAGAACACTGAAGCTTTCTTT.

The V and J genes are TRBV28 and TRBJ2-5; 7 bases are a match to TRBD1. V was pared by 6 bases and J by 5 bases, with 9 bases of the junction left unmatched. This CDR3 region has 14 residues. Per the germline V gene, CDR1 is MDHEN and CDR2 is SYDVKM. CDR3 nucleotides: TGTGCCAGCAGCGCGACAGGGCGCCGGGAGACCCAGTACTTC. This sequence encodes CASSATGRRETQYF.

This clonotype has at least ten counts. The chain links TRBV5-1 to TRBJ2-4; tentatively, D is TRBD2 (5 bases). Trimming left V 2 bases short and J 1 base short, with 7 bases between. There are 14 residues in the CDR3. The germline CDR1 and CDR2 sequences are SGHRS and YFSETQ. This chain's CDR3 is CASSLGSAKNIQYF. The DNA of the CDR3 is TGCGCCAGCAGCTTAGGGAGTGCCAAAAACATTCAGTACTTC. Full variable domain (remainder filled in from reference TRBV5-1 and TRBJ2-4): KAGVTQTPRYLIKTRGQQVTLSCSPISGHRSVSWYQQTPGQGLQFLFEYFSETQRNKGNFPGRFSGRQFSNSRSEMNVSTLELGDSALYLCASSLGSAKNIQYFGAGTRLSVL.

This clonotype was seen at least ten times. The CDR3 reads CASSFVSSSPGDTQYF. The CDR3 DNA sequence: TGTGCCAGCAGCTTCGTGTCTAGCTCCCCGGGAGATACGCAGTATTTT. This chain joins TRBV7-2 and TRBJ2-3, with TRBD2 as a possible D gene (5 bases). CDR3 length equals 16 residues. The V and J ends lost 3 bases and 5 bases respectively, with 18 bases between them. Germline V gene lookup returns CDR1 SGHTA and CDR2 FQGNSA.

In this sample, this clonotype turned up many times. The chain recombines TRBV5-1 with TRBJ1-6; D perhaps matches TRBD1 (5 bases). CDR1 SGHRS and CDR2 YFSETQ come from the germline V gene. Trimming removed 4 bases at V and 8 bases at J, with 16 bases between. The CDR3 is made up of 15 amino acids. The CDR3 is CASSRMTVEDSPLHF. In DNA, the CDR3 is TGCGCCAGCAGCCGAATGACAGTCGAGGATTCACCCCTCCACTTT. The variable domain in full, with the rest retrieved from reference TRBV5-1 and TRBJ1-6, is KAGVTQTPRYLIKTRGQQVTLSCSPISGHRSVSWYQQTPGQGLQFLFEYFSETQRNKGNFPGRFSGRQFSNSRSEMNVSTLELGDSALYLCASSRMTVEDSPLHFGNGTRLTVT.

This clonotype appeared many times. The chain employs TRBV7-9 and TRBJ2-5; D is undetermined. This CDR3 is built from 16 residues. V lost 1 base, J lost 0 bases, and 12 bases lay in between. The germline V gene encodes CDR1 SEHNR and CDR2 FQNEAQ (reference sequence). The CDR3 sequence: CASSLGGQPYQETQYF. The DNA of the CDR3 is TGTGCCAGCAGCTTAGGAGGTCAACCGTACCAAGAGACCCAGTACTTC.

V gene TRBV7-2 combines with J gene TRBJ2-7; the D call may be TRBD1 or TRBD2 (5 bases each). This CDR3 has 15 amino acids. Germline V lookup: CDR1 SGHTA, CDR2 FQGNSA. Trimming removed 5 bases at V and 3 bases at J, with 17 bases between. CDR3 region: CASSLRMGEVYEQYF. Written as DNA, the CDR3 is TGTGCCAGCAGCCTAAGGATGGGGGAAGTCTACGAGCAGTACTTC.

This rearrangement joins TRBV7-9 to TRBJ2-3; D possibly matches TRBD1 or TRBD2 (5 bases each). V was cut by 0 bases and J by 5 bases, with 12 bases left in between. CDR3 length: 15 amino acids. Germline CDR1 and CDR2: SEHNR and FQNEAQ (reference sequence). The CDR3 DNA reads as TGTGCCAGCAGCTTAGCGAGGGGCCGTGTAGATACGCAGTATTTT. This codes for CASSLARGRVDTQYF.

This clonotype was recorded a few times. V gene TRBV7-2 combines with J gene TRBJ2-5; D gene ambiguous. Trimming removed 7 bases at V and 3 bases at J, with 12 bases between. The CDR3 totals 13 residues. The germline gives CDR1 SGHTA, CDR2 FQGNSA. The CDR3, as DNA: TGTGCCAGCATCATCACAATGGAAGAGACCCAGTACTTC. It specifies CASIITMEETQYF.

This clonotype was counted a few times. The V gene is TRBV20-1, the J gene TRBJ1-1; D is unresolved. The CDR3 is 15 amino acids. Trimming left V 0 bases short and J 5 bases short, with 16 bases between. Germline values: CDR1 DFQATT, CDR2 SNEGSKA (reference sequence). The CDR3 bases are TGCAGTGCTAGAGACCAAAGGTTGTTCGGGACTGAAGCTTTCTTT. Residues: CSARDQRLFGTEAFF.

This sequence joins TRBV5-6 and TRBJ2-7; 11 nucleotides match TRBD1. Trimming cost V 5 bases and J 3 bases; bases outside gene matches: 10. Germline values: CDR1 SGHDT, CDR2 YYEEEE. This CDR3 has 16 residues. The CDR3 loop reads CASSAWWTGGIYEQYV. The CDR3 nucleotides are TGTGCCAGCAGTGCTTGGTGGACAGGGGGCATCTACGAGCAGTACGTC.

This clonotype was seen many times. This rearrangement joins TRBV7-2 to TRBJ2-1; tentatively, D is TRBD1 or TRBD2 (5 bases each). The V end lost 5 bases, the J end lost 3 bases, and 14 bases lay between the germline ends. The germline CDR1 and CDR2 sequences are SGHTA and FQGNSA. The CDR3 loop spans 15 amino acids. The DNA of the CDR3 is TGTGCCAGCAGCGCAGTTGGGGGATTCTACAATGAGCAGTTCTTC. It codes for CASSAVGGFYNEQFF.

This clonotype was seen many times. The V gene is TRBV5-6, the J gene TRBJ2-7, with 8 bases fitting TRBD2. V was clipped by 5 bases and J by 0 bases; unmatched bases: 7. Per the germline V gene, CDR1 is SGHDT and CDR2 is YYEEEE. This CDR3 is 15 amino acids long. The CDR3 DNA reads as TGTGCCAGCAGTCCCGGGACTAGAGGCTCCTACGAGCAGTACGTC. Its translation: CASSPGTRGSYEQYV.

This clonotype was observed a handful of times. This rearrangement joins TRBV20-1 to TRBJ2-1; 7 bases are shared with TRBD2. This CDR3 is built from 16 residues. V trimming: 0 bases; J trimming: 0 bases; junction bases outside the gene matches: 5. CDR1 and CDR2 from the germline V gene are DFQATT and SNEGSKA (reference sequence). The CDR3 region has the DNA TGCAGTGCTAGAGAGGCTAGCGGAAGCTCCTACAATGAGCAGTTCTTC. Amino acid sequence: CSAREASGSSYNEQFF.

In DNA form, the CDR3 reads TGTGCCAGCAGTTTACCGGGACAGGGGTTTGCGGCCTACGAGCAGTACTTC. It codes for CASSLPGQGFAAYEQYF. The V call is TRBV6-2 or TRBV6-3, the J call TRBJ2-7; 10 bases fit TRBD1. This CDR3 region has 17 residues. The V and J ends lost 4 bases and 2 bases, in that order; junction bases with no gene match: 11. Germline V gives CDR1 MNHEY, CDR2 SVGEGT.

The chain has TRBV28 and TRBJ2-3, with 9 bases identical to TRBD2. V lost 8 bases and J lost 0; bases outside the gene matches: 15. Germline V CDR1 and CDR2: MDHEN, SYDVKM. The CDR3 is made up of 18 amino acids. This CDR3 reads CASFLGSGGIPSTDTQYF. DNA of the CDR3: TGTGCCAGCTTCCTGGGTAGCGGGGGAATCCCTAGCACAGATACGCAGTATTTT.

In its sample, this clonotype was seen many times. The chain combines TRBV29-1 with TRBJ1-1; D is unresolved. CDR3 length equals 10 residues. CDR1 SQVTM and CDR2 ANQGSEA come from the germline V gene. The chain's CDR3 is CMVTNTEAFF. The CDR3 nucleotides read TGCATGGTTACGAACACTGAAGCTTTCTTT.

Points on this clonotype: This clone may be a read error of a much larger clone one base away. The chain employs TRBV9 and TRBJ1-4; D is unclear. Germline CDR1 and CDR2: SGDLS and YYNGEE. The CDR3 is made up of 14 amino acids. The CDR3 DNA reads TGTGACAGCAGCGTTGGAGGGTGGAATGAAAAACTGTTTTTT. Residues: CDSSVGGWNEKLFF.

This chain joins TRBV10-3 and TRBJ2-3; a weak D match, TRBD1 (5 bases). There are 15 residues in the CDR3. CDR1 is ENHRY, CDR2 SYGVKD, per germline. The V end lost 4 bases, the J end lost 4 bases, and 15 bases lay between the germline ends. The CDR3 spells CAISGNGQRSDTQYF. The CDR3 DNA reads as TGTGCCATCAGTGGGAACGGACAAAGGTCAGATACGCAGTATTTT.

This clonotype has at least ten counts. V and J are TRBV20-1 and TRBJ2-5; 12 positions match TRBD2. The CDR3 is 15 residues long. CDR1 and CDR2 from the germline V gene are DFQATT and SNEGSKA (reference sequence). The ends lost 3 bases at V and 1 base at J; junction bases unmatched: 3. DNA of the CDR3: TGCAGTGCTAGTCCTAGCGGGGGGGCCCAAGAGACCCAGTACTTC. Translated, it gives CSASPSGGAQETQYF.

This clonotype was counted at least ten times. The gene calls are TRBV5-1 and TRBJ2-2, with D perhaps TRBD1 or TRBD2 (6 bases each). The CDR3 runs 15 residues. Germline values: CDR1 SGHRS, CDR2 YFSETQ. V gave up 3 bases and J gave up 1 base, with 10 bases separating them. The CDR3 bases are TGCGCCAGCAGCTGGGGGGCCAGGAACACCGGGGAGCTGTTTTTT. Translated: CASSWGARNTGELFF.

A few counts support this clonotype. CDR3 coding DNA: TGTGCCAGCAGCTCACCAGGGGGTTCCCACGAGCAGTACTTC. Translated, it gives CASSSPGGSHEQYF. The chain employs TRBV6-2 or TRBV6-3 and TRBJ2-7; 7 bases are a match to TRBD1. The germline V gene has CDR1 MNHEY and CDR2 SVGEGT. V lost 6 bases and J lost 5; bases outside the gene matches: 10. The CDR3 extends over 14 amino acids.

This clonotype was seen many times. This chain's CDR3 is CASSITGTVLSYEQYF. The DNA for the CDR3 is TGTGCCAGCAGTATCACCGGGACAGTCCTCTCCTACGAGCAGTACTTC. The V and J genes are TRBV7-2 and TRBJ2-7, with 7 bases that match TRBD1. J was trimmed by 0 bases and V by 6 bases; bases with no gene match: 11. The CDR3 has 16 residues. Germline lookup yields CDR1 SGHTA and CDR2 FQGNSA.

In this sample, this clonotype turned up many times. V and J are TRBV5-1 and TRBJ2-3, with 11 bases identical to TRBD2. CDR3 length equals 17 residues. CDR1 is SGHRS and CDR2 is YFSETQ in the germline V gene. The V gene end was trimmed by 4 bases and the J gene end by 0 bases; junction bases not matched to a gene: 7. CDR3 DNA: TGCGCCAGCAGCCGTGTTAGCGGGGGGGCAAGCACAGATACGCAGTATTTT. Residues: CASSRVSGGASTDTQYF.

This rearrangement joins TRBV3-1 to TRBJ2-4; unclear D gene. Germline V gene data show CDR1 as LGHDT and CDR2 as YNNKEL (reference sequence). V dropped 5 bases and J dropped 8 bases, with 7 bases sitting between them. CDR3 length: 11 residues. CDR3 DNA: TGTGCCAGCAGCAAGGAGTACATTCAGTACTTC. It encodes CASSKEYIQYF.

This clonotype was recorded a few times. This chain connects TRBV11-1 to TRBJ1-4, with D tentatively TRBD1 (5 bases). CDR1 and CDR2 (germline): SGHAT, FQDESV (reference sequence). The CDR3 is 13 residues long. Trimming shortened V by 0 bases and J by 11 bases, and 10 bases separated the two germline ends. CDR3 sequence reads: CASSLATGGKLFF. The DNA of the CDR3 is TGTGCCAGCAGCTTAGCGACGGGGGGGAAACTGTTTTTT. Complete variable domain (other parts from reference TRBV11-1 and TRBJ1-4): EAEVAQSPRYKITEKSQAVAFWCDPISGHATLYWYRQILGQGPELLVQFQDESVVDDSQLPKDRFSAERLKGVDSTLKIQPAELGDSAMYLCASSLATGGKLFFGSGTQLSVL.

A few counts support this clonotype. The chain links TRBV5-1 to TRBJ1-6, with D maybe TRBD1 (6 bases). Germline V gives CDR1 SGHRS, CDR2 YFSETQ. CDR3 length equals 15 residues. V gave up 0 bases and J gave up 7 bases, with 11 bases separating them. The CDR3 reads CASSLEDSLNSPLHF. In DNA, the CDR3 is TGCGCCAGCAGCTTGGAGGACAGTCTCAATTCACCCCTCCACTTT. Full variable domain (remainder filled in from reference TRBV5-1 and TRBJ1-6): KAGVTQTPRYLIKTRGQQVTLSCSPISGHRSVSWYQQTPGQGLQFLFEYFSETQRNKGNFPGRFSGRQFSNSRSEMNVSTLELGDSALYLCASSLEDSLNSPLHFGNGTRLTVT.